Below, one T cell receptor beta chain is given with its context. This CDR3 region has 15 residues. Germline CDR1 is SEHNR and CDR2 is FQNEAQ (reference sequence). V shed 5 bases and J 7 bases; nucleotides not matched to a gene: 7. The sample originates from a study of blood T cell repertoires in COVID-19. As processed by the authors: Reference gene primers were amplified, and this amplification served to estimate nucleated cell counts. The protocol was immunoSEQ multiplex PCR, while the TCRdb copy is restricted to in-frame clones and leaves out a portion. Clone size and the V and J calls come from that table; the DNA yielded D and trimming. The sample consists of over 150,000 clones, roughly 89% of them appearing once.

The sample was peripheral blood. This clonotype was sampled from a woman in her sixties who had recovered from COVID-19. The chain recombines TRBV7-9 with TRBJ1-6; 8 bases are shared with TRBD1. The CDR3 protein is CASSPSDRENSPLHF. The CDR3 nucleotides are TGTGCCAGCAGCCCTTCGGACAGGGAGAATTCACCCCTCCACTTT.